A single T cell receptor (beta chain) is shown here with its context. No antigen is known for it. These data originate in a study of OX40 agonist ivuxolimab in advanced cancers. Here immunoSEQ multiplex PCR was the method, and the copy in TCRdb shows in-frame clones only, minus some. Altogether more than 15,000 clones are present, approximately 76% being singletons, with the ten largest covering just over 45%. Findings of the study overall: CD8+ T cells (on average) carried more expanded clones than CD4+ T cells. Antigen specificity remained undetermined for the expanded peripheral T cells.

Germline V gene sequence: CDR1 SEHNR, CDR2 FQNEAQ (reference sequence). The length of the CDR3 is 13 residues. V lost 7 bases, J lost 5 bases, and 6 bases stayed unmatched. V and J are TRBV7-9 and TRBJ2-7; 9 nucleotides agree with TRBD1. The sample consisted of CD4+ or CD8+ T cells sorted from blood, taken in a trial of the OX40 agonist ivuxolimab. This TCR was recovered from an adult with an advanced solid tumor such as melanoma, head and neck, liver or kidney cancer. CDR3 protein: CASTPGQGDEQYF. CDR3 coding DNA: TGTGCCAGCACCCCGGGACAGGGAGACGAGCAGTACTTC.